The TCR beta chain under discussion was sequenced for a study of cytomegalovirus exposure and HLA in healthy donors. Study context: Out of 150 million to 200 million T cells, an earlier analysis found 117 million unique TCR beta sequences in total.

As regards this clone: The antigen remains undetermined.

Study observations and caveats: Data from an earlier analysis indicated that most TCR beta V segments were productive either about 87% or about 30% of the time.

The PCR contained 60 Vbeta and 13 Jbeta primers. Data came from immunoSEQ multiplex PCR; TCRdb stores just in-frame clones and leaves some out. This repertoire includes 110,000 to 150,000 clones. Specimen: PBMCs. The sequence was obtained from a male donor in good health and CMV-seronegative.

The CDR3 nucleotides are TGTGCCAGCAGCTTAGATCCTCGTACGCAGTATTTT. Encoded protein: CASSLDPRTQYF. The chain links TRBV11-3 to TRBJ2-3, with D unclear. In germline, CDR1 is SGHNT, CDR2 YENEEA. The germline V and J ends were trimmed by 0 bases and 8 bases, with 6 bases remaining between them. The length of the CDR3 is 12 residues.